Sequencing of this T cell receptor (beta chain) was carried out in a study of PD-1 blockade in classical Hodgkin lymphoma. The overall study: Patients were dosed intravenously with nivolumab at 3 mg/kg every 2 weeks. Study results and limitations: Possible causes of repertoire differences, disease activity or prior therapy, remain undefined.

A remark on this clone: Its antigen is unknown.

Profiled with immunoSEQ multiplex PCR; TCRdb holds only in-frame clones, not every one. This table holds some 45,000 clones, over 75% found once. Regarding time point: cycle 4 day 1 (C4D1), after 6 weeks of nivolumab. Every patient experienced relapse after autologous stem cell transplantation, and brentuximab vedotin exposure varied. Germline CDR1 and CDR2: LNHNV and YYDKDF (reference sequence). The CDR3 sequence is 16 residues long. V lost 8 bases and J lost 0; bases outside the gene matches: 10. The chain combines TRBV15 with TRBJ2-3; the match to TRBD2 covers 8 bases. The TCR comes from a human donor with classical Hodgkin lymphoma. The sequencing here drew on peripheral blood mononuclear cells (PBMCs), taken before the fourth cycle of nivolumab. The CDR3 sequence is CATGSPGGPSTDTQYF. The CDR3 nucleotides read TGTGCCACCGGATCTCCGGGGGGGCCGAGCACAGATACGCAGTATTTT.